This T cell receptor beta chain was sequenced during a study of Ad26.COV2.S vaccination and SARS-CoV-2 variants. Study overall: The donor participated in the COV1001 trial, in its Ad26.COV2.S arm. Broader study findings: Those who received vaccine or placebo ended up with similar non-spike TCR breadth.

The CDR3 runs 15 residues. V lost 7 bases to trimming and J lost 0 bases; unmatched junction nucleotides: 9. The germline gives CDR1 MNHEY, CDR2 SVGAGI. As to treatment: about 20 received Ad26.COV2.S at low or high dose, single or two shots; 5 received placebo; per-sample allocation not given. It was on day 63 after the first vaccine or placebo injection that samples were taken. The table came from immunoSEQ multiplex PCR; TCRdb's copy has only in-frame clones and leaves some out. The sample gives approximately 420,000 clones, around 89% of which show up once; 3.6% is in the top ten. As to this clone: Its antigen is unknown.

J is TRBJ2-7 and V is TRBV6-5; the match to TRBD1 covers 7 bases. The sequence came from a person aged 18-65 years who received the Ad26.COV2.S COVID-19 vaccine or a placebo. Here the sequenced sample was peripheral blood, taken in a trial of Ad26.COV2.S vaccine versus placebo. CDR3 DNA: TGTGCCAGCACCTCGTCTAGACAGGGCTCCTACGAGCAGTACTTC. This encodes CASTSSRQGSYEQYF.